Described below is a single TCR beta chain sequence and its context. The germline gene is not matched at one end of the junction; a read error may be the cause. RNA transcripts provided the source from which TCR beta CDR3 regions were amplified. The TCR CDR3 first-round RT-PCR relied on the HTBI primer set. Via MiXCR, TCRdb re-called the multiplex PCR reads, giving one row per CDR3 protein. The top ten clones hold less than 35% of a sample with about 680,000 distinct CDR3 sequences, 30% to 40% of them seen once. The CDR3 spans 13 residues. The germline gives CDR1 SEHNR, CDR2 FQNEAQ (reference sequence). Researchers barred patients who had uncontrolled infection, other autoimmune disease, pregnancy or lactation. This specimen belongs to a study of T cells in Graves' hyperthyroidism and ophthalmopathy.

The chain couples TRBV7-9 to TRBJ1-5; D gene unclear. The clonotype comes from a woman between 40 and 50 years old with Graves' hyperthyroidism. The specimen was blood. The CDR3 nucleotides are TGTGCCAGCAGCCACCGAATGAATCAGTCCCAGCATTTT. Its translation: CASSHRMNQSQHF.